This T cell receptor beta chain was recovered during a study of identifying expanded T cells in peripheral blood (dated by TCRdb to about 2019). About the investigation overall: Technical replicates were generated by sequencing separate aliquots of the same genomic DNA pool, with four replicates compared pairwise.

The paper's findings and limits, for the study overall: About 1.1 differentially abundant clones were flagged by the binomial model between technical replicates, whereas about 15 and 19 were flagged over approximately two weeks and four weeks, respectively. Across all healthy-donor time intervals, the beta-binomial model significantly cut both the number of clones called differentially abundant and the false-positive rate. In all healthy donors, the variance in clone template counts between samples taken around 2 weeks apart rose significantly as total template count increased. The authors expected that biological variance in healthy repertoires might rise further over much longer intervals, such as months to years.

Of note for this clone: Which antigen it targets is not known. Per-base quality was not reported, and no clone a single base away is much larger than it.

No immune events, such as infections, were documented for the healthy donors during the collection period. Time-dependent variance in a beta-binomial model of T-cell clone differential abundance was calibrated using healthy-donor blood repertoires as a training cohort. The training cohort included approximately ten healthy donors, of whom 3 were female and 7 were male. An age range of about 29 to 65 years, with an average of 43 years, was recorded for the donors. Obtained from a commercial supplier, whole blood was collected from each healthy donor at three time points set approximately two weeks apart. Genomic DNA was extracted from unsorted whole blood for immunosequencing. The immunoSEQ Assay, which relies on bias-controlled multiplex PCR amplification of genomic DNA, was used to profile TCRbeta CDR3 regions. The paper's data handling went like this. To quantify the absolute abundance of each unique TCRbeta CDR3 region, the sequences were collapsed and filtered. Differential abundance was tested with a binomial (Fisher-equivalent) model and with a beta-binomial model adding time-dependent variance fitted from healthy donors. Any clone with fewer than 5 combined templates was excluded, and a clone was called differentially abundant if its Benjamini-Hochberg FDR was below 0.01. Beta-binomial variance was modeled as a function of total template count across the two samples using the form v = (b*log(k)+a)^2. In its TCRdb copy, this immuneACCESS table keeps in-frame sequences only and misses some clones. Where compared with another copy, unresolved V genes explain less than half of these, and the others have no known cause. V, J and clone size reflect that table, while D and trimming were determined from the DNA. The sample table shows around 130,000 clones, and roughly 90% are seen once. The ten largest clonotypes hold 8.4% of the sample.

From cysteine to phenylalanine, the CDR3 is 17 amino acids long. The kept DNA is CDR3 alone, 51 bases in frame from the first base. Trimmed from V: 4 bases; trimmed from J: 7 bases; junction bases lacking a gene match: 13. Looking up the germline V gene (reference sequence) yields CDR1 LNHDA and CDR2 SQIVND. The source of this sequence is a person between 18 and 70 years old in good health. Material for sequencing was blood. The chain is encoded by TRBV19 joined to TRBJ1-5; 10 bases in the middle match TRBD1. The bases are TGTGCCAGTAGTACTAGGGACAGGGGATCAGGGTTACAGCCCCAGCATTTT. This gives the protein CASSTRDRGSGLQPQHF.